Listed below are T cell receptor beta chains from one sample, sequenced in a study of identical twins. TCRdb passed the 5' RACE reads through MiXCR, listing each CDR3 protein once. This repertoire shows hundreds of thousands of distinct CDR3 sequences, 15% to 20% found once; its top ten account for about 12%. A further study also used this sample, focusing on T cells expressing NK-cell markers.

The material sequenced was PBMCs. The receptors originated from a woman between 18 and 30 years old in good health. CDR3s include the opening cysteine and the closing phenylalanine or tryptophan. D genes are given only for firm matches. Rows give clone size only sometimes, using once, few, many, or a class for an expanded clone.

d_call,v_call,clone_size,j_call,cdr3_nt,cdr3_aa
TRBD2,TRBV29-1,few,TRBJ2-1,TGCAGCGTTGGAGGTAGTTGGGCTAGCGGTACTTACAATGAGCAGTTCTTC,CSVGGSWASGTYNEQFF
TRBD1,TRBV7-9,many,TRBJ1-2,TGTGCCAGCAGCGGAAGGACAGGGTACTACACCTTC,CASSGRTGYYTF
.,TRBV4-3,many,TRBJ2-4,TGCGCCAGCAGCCAAGACCCCCAGAGGGACATTCAGTACTTC,CASSQDPQRDIQYF
.,TRBV7-9,.,TRBJ1-5,TGTGCCAGCAGCTTACGAGAAAGGCAGCCCCAGCATTTT,CASSLRERQPQHF
TRBD2,TRBV20-1,.,TRBJ2-5,TGCAGTGCTAGAGGGGGACTAGCGGGAGGTGAGACCCAGTACTTC,CSARGGLAGGETQYF
TRBD1,TRBV20-1,few,TRBJ2-1,TGCAGTGCTAGAGGTGGACAGGCATACTCCTACAATGAGCAGTTCTTC,CSARGGQAYSYNEQFF
.,TRBV12-3/TRBV12-4,.,TRBJ1-1,TGTGCCAGCCTCCCAGTCGGGTACACTGAAGCTTTCTTT,CASLPVGYTEAFF
.,TRBV10-3,few,TRBJ1-6,TGTGCCATCAGTGGCAGTGCAGGGTGGAGGTCACCCCTCCACTTT,CAISGSAGWRSPLHF
TRBD2,TRBV6-5,.,TRBJ2-5,TGTGCCAGCAGTTACTCGGGTAGCGGGGGCCAAGAGACCCAGTACTTC,CASSYSGSGGQETQYF
.,TRBV10-1,.,TRBJ2-2,TGCGCCAGCAGTGCGGACAAGTTGAACACCGGGGAGCTGTTTTTT,CASSADKLNTGELFF
TRBD2,TRBV5-6,few,TRBJ2-5,TGTGCCAGCAGCTTCCGGACTAGCGGCTCCAGGAGTCGGGAGACCCAGTACTTC,CASSFRTSGSRSRETQYF
TRBD1,TRBV5-1,.,TRBJ2-4,TGCGCCAGCAGCCGAACAGGGGGAGACATTCAGTACTTC,CASSRTGGDIQYF
.,TRBV29-1,.,TRBJ2-1,TGCAGCGTTGAAGGGGGCCGCGATGAGCAGTTCTTC,CSVEGGRDEQFF
TRBD1,TRBV7-9,.,TRBJ2-1,TGTGCCAGCAGCTTCTGGGGACAGGGCATCAATGAGCAGTTCTTC,CASSFWGQGINEQFF